At least ten counts were recorded for the clone carrying this T cell receptor beta chain. Its target is not known. This specimen belongs to a study of T-cell reconstitution after alpha-beta-depleted transplantation in children. Study-wide points: Alpha-beta T cells about two months after transplant reportedly derived from several hundred expanded graft clones. Counts and diversity of T cells one year after transplant came mostly from newly produced T cells. Recipient T cells and thymic progenitors that survived were the source of the high TCRbeta diversity seen at day 60 in some patients.

Unique molecular identifiers were incorporated into the prepared TCRbeta library. TCRdb ran MiXCR on the PCR reads and lists one entry per CDR3 protein. Of approximately 500,000 distinct CDR3 sequences listed, about 10% are singletons. This receptor was obtained from a child younger than 10 with inherited bone marrow failure, due to receive a stem cell transplant. This sample comprised PBMCs, obtained before TCRalphabeta/CD19-depleted stem cell transplant.

In nucleotides, the CDR3 is TGTGCCAGCAGCTTAGGTGCGGGAGAGAATGAAAAACTGTTTTTT. Translated, it gives CASSLGAGENEKLFF. This sequence joins TRBV7-2 and TRBJ1-4; D call uncertain. CDR1 and CDR2 from the germline V gene are SGHTA and FQGNSA. The CDR3 length is 15 residues. Trimming cost V 1 base and J 5 bases, with 11 bases left between them.